The subject of this entry is one TCR beta chain. The CDR3 is 17 amino acids. CDR1 and CDR2 from the germline V gene are SGHRS and YFSETQ. Trimming cost V 4 bases and J 3 bases, with 19 bases left between them. Authors' analysis steps: How many nucleated cells were present was estimated from reference gene primer amplification. TCRdb's copy holds only in-frame clones and misses some; the assay was immunoSEQ multiplex PCR. The V and J calls and clone size come from that table; D and trimming were worked out from the DNA. The table includes roughly 220,000 clones, 70% to 90% detected once. These data are taken from a study of blood T cell repertoires in COVID-19.

Sequenced input: peripheral blood. The receptor was isolated from a woman in her forties or fifties with COVID-19, enrolled during active disease. The chain couples TRBV5-1 to TRBJ1-4; a possible D gene is TRBD1 (6 bases). CDR3 in amino acids: CASSPSLTGLSNEKLFF. As DNA, the CDR3 is TGCGCCAGCAGCCCGAGCCTTACAGGGCTCTCTAATGAAAAACTGTTTTTT.